This is a list of T cell receptor beta chains from one sample in a study of human T cells and chemical hapten exposure. TCRdb re-analysed the RACE reads in MiXCR, keeping a single row per CDR3 protein. Here the sample spans approximately 370,000 distinct CDR3 sequences, about 5% being singletons. The specimen comprised whole blood, sampled in connection with sensitization to the hapten diphenylcyclopropenone (DPC). Every receptor here comes from a young woman with alopecia areata. Some clones in this sample may be carry-over from other donors' samples. CDR3s include the opening cysteine and the closing phenylalanine or tryptophan. Each record gives: CDR3 length, J gene, V gene, clone size, D gene, CDR3 DNA, CDR3 protein. D genes are given only for firm matches. Size tells how often a clone was seen (once, few, many) or the class of an expanded clone, and some rows leave it out.

>17|TRBJ1-6|TRBV6-1|NA|TRBD1
TGTGCCAGCAGTGTCCCTGCGGGGAGGCAGGGGGACTCACCCCTCCACTTT
CASSVPAGRQGDSPLHF
>16|TRBJ2-5|TRBV7-2|many|TRBD2
TGTGCCAGCAGCTTTGGACTAGCGGGGGCCCAAGAGACCCAGTACTTC
CASSFGLAGAQETQYF
>15|TRBJ1-5|TRBV5-6|many|NA
TGTGCCAGCAGCCCATGGGATACGGGCAATCAGCCCCAGCATTTT
CASSPWDTGNQPQHF
>11|TRBJ1-1|TRBV20-1|few|NA
TGCAGTGTCATGGATAACACTGAAGCTTTCTTT
CSVMDNTEAFF
>16|TRBJ2-1|TRBV20-1|NA|TRBD2
TGCAGTGCTAGACGACTAGCGGGGCGGTCCTACAATGAGCAGTTCTTC
CSARRLAGRSYNEQFF
>16|TRBJ1-2|TRBV12-3/TRBV12-4|few|TRBD1
TGTGCCAGCAGTTTTGGGGTAGGACAGGGAATTTATGGCTACACCTTC
CASSFGVGQGIYGYTF
>20|TRBJ2-2|TRBV9|NA|TRBD2
TGTGCCAGCAGCGTAGGGCGCTTACTAGCGGGGAGGTTCAACACCGGGGAGCTGTTTTTT
CASSVGRLLAGRFNTGELFF
>17|TRBJ2-3|TRBV7-9|NA|NA
TGTGCCAGCAGCTCGGGGGCCTTTCCGGGATACACAGATACGCAGTATTTT
CASSSGAFPGYTDTQYF
>13|TRBJ1-6|TRBV10-3|few|TRBD1
TGTGCCATCAAGGGACAGGGTGGTTCACCCCTCCACTTT
CAIKGQGGSPLHF
>18|TRBJ2-3|TRBV27|many|TRBD2
TGTGCCAGCAGTTCCGGGACTAGCGGGGGTTATAGCACAGATACGCAGTATTTT
CASSSGTSGGYSTDTQYF
>15|TRBJ2-6|TRBV28|few|NA
TGTGCCAGCAGTTTCTACGACTCTGGGGCCAACGTCCTGACTTTC
CASSFYDSGANVLTF
>14|TRBJ2-2|TRBV10-3|NA|TRBD2
TGTGCCATCAAGCGGGGGGCGAACACCGGGGAGCTGTTTTTT
CAIKRGANTGELFF
>17|TRBJ1-6|TRBV9|NA|NA
TGTGCCAGCAGCGTAGCTGAGTCACTCCTTTATAATTCACCCCTCCACTTT
CASSVAESLLYNSPLHF
>14|TRBJ2-3|TRBV4-1|few|TRBD2
TGCGCCAGCAGCTGGGAGGGCGGCACAGATACGCAGTATTTT
CASSWEGGTDTQYF
>13|TRBJ2-3|TRBV29-1|many|NA
TGCAGCGCCTTCGGGGGCGGCACAGATACGCAGTATTTT
CSAFGGGTDTQYF
>14|TRBJ1-2|TRBV6-1|NA|NA
TGTGCCAGCAGTACGGAGAGACAGATCTATGGCTACACCTTC
CASSTERQIYGYTF
>18|TRBJ2-1|TRBV15|NA|TRBD2
TGTGCCACCAGCAGATTACTAGCGGGGGGGCCGGGAAACAATGAGCAGTTCTTC
CATSRLLAGGPGNNEQFF
>13|TRBJ2-3|TRBV12-3/TRBV12-4|many|NA
TGTGCCAGCAGCTCGCTTGGCACAGATACGCAGTATTTT
CASSSLGTDTQYF
>14|TRBJ1-1|TRBV5-4|many|NA
TGTGCCAGCAGCTCTTCCAATGTGAACACTGAAGCTTTCTTT
CASSSSNVNTEAFF
>14|TRBJ2-5|TRBV2|many|TRBD1
TGTGCCAGTCACAGGGGCCCTACCCAAGAGACCCAGTACTTC
CASHRGPTQETQYF
>15|TRBJ2-1|TRBV19|NA|TRBD2
TGTGCCAGTAGTATTGGCCGGGGGGCCTACAATGAGCAGTTCTTC
CASSIGRGAYNEQFF
>14|TRBJ1-5|TRBV29-1|once|NA
TGCAGCGTTGGGGGCCGCGGAAGCAATCAGCCCCAGCATTTT
CSVGGRGSNQPQHF
>14|TRBJ2-3|TRBV7-9|many|TRBD2
TGTGCCAGCAGGGCTAGCGGGGGGACAGATACGCAGTATTTT
CASRASGGTDTQYF
>13|TRBJ1-1|TRBV7-6|many|NA
TGTGCCAGCAGCTTAAACCCAGGGACTGAAGCTTTCTTT
CASSLNPGTEAFF
>13|TRBJ1-4|TRBV6-6|many|NA
TGTGCCAGCAGACACACAGGGTCTGGAAAACTGTTTTTT
CASRHTGSGKLFF
>17|TRBJ2-2|TRBV12-3/TRBV12-4|NA|NA
TGTGCCAGCAGCGACGACCCCGGGGGCCCAAACACCGGGGAGCTGTTTTTT
CASSDDPGGPNTGELFF
>15|TRBJ1-4|TRBV7-9|few|NA
TGTGCCAGCAGCTTAAGAGGGGGAGCTGGAGAAAAACTGTTTTTT
CASSLRGGAGEKLFF
>11|TRBJ2-7|TRBV25-1|many|NA
TGTGCCAGCAGTGAAAACTACGAGCAGTACTTC
CASSENYEQYF
>15|TRBJ1-1|TRBV7-2|few|NA
TGTGCCAGCAGGCCGACAGGAGTAAGGAGCACTGAAGCTTTCTTT
CASRPTGVRSTEAFF
>16|TRBJ1-5|TRBV4-2|few|TRBD1
TGTGCCAGCAGCCCTACCGACAGGGATAGCAATCAGCCCCAGCATTTT
CASSPTDRDSNQPQHF
>16|TRBJ2-5|TRBV5-1|few|NA
TGCGCCAGCAGCTTGGCCCTAGGGTCATATCAAGAGACCCAGTACTTC
CASSLALGSYQETQYF
>17|TRBJ2-3|TRBV7-8|few|NA
TGTGCCAGCAGCTTAGGGAATGTAGGACTTAGCACAGATACGCAGTATTTT
CASSLGNVGLSTDTQYF
>13|TRBJ2-3|TRBV10-3|many|NA
TGTGCCATCAGGGACATGTCCACAGATACGCAGTATTTT
CAIRDMSTDTQYF
>14|TRBJ2-7|TRBV27|NA|NA
TGTGCCAGCAGTTTATCGGTCACCTCGTACGAGCAGTACTTC
CASSLSVTSYEQYF
>15|TRBJ2-3|TRBV20-1|NA|NA
TGCAGTGCTAGCGGGGGCGTTACTAGCACAGATACGCAGTATTTT
CSASGGVTSTDTQYF
>13|TRBJ1-4|TRBV27|many|NA
TGTGCCAGCAGTTTAAGGGCTGGTGAAAAACTGTTTTTT
CASSLRAGEKLFF
>15|TRBJ2-1|TRBV5-6|few|NA
TGTGCCAGCAGCTTGCGACTACGTACCTACAATGAGCAGTTCTTC
CASSLRLRTYNEQFF
>16|TRBJ2-1|TRBV4-2|many|TRBD2
TGTGCCAGCAGCCAAACTACTAGCGGGGTGGGTAATGAGCAGTTCTTC
CASSQTTSGVGNEQFF
>12|TRBJ2-3|TRBV10-3|many|NA
TGTGCCATCAGTGAACGGTCAGATACGCAGTATTTT
CAISERSDTQYF
>17|TRBJ2-3|TRBV7-3|NA|NA
TGTGCCAGCAGCTTAGGCCCATCGGGGGTCAGGACAGATACGCAGTATTTT
CASSLGPSGVRTDTQYF
>15|TRBJ1-1|TRBV7-2|NA|NA
TGTGCCAGCAGCCATAGACAGGTTTTGAACACTGAAGCTTTCTTT
CASSHRQVLNTEAFF
>13|TRBJ1-2|TRBV6-5|few|NA
TGTGCCAGCAGTCCTATTCGTTCAGGCGGCTACACCTTC
CASSPIRSGGYTF
>14|TRBJ1-1|TRBV5-1|few|NA
TGCGCCAGCAGCTTGTATGGGGGTGGAACTGAAGCTTTCTTT
CASSLYGGGTEAFF
>11|TRBJ2-1|TRBV6-2/TRBV6-3|NA|TRBD1
TGTGCCAGCTACAGGGGAACTGAGCAGTTCTTC
CASYRGTEQFF
>18|TRBJ2-5|TRBV6-2/TRBV6-3|many|TRBD1
TGTGCCAGCAGTTACGACAGCGTTGCCAACTCAGGGGGAGAGACCCAGTACTTC
CASSYDSVANSGGETQYF
>13|TRBJ1-1|TRBV29-1|NA|NA
TGCAGCGCCGAAAGGGGTCCCGACACTGAAGCTTTCTTT
CSAERGPDTEAFF
>13|TRBJ2-1|TRBV29-1|many|TRBD2
TGCAGCACCCGGGCAGCGGGGTACAATGAGCAGTTCTTC
CSTRAAGYNEQFF
>16|TRBJ1-5|TRBV6-2/TRBV6-3|few|NA
TGTGCCAGCACCGCCGGGCCGCTGCCGGATAATCAGCCCCAGCATTTT
CASTAGPLPDNQPQHF
>14|TRBJ1-6|TRBV9|few|TRBD1
TGTGCCAGCAGCGACAGGGGATATAATTCACCCCTCCACTTT
CASSDRGYNSPLHF
>13|TRBJ1-2|TRBV5-6|many|TRBD1
TGTGCCAGCAGATCTGGACAGGCTTATGGCTACACCTTC
CASRSGQAYGYTF
>15|TRBJ1-1|TRBV6-5|many|NA
TGTGCCAGCAGTCTTCAAGAGGCCGTGGGCACTGAAGCTTTCTTT
CASSLQEAVGTEAFF
>13|TRBJ2-3|TRBV29-1|NA|NA
TGCAGCGTTTGCTCTTCTAGCACAGATACGCAGTATTTT
CSVCSSSTDTQYF
>14|TRBJ1-2|TRBV7-9|NA|TRBD1
TGTGCCAGCAGCCCGGACAGGGGAGACTATGGCTACACCTTC
CASSPDRGDYGYTF
>16|TRBJ1-2|TRBV5-1|NA|NA
TGCGCCAGCAGCTCCCGAGGAGGGGGGCTGTTATATGGCTACACCTTC
CASSSRGGGLLYGYTF
>13|TRBJ1-5|TRBV20-1|NA|NA
TGCAGTGCTAGGGGGGGGCCCAATCAGCCCCAGCATTTT
CSARGGPNQPQHF
>15|TRBJ2-5|TRBV29-1|many|TRBD2
TGCAGCGTTGGGAGACTAGCGGGGACCCAAGAGACCCAGTACTTC
CSVGRLAGTQETQYF
>17|TRBJ1-3|TRBV7-8|NA|NA
TGTGCCAGCAGCTTAGCGCGTGCCGTTCGCTCTGGAAACACCATATATTTT
CASSLARAVRSGNTIYF
>15|TRBJ1-1|TRBV5-8|NA|TRBD1
TGTGCCAGCAGCCTACGGACAGGGGGCTTTACTGAAGCTTTCTTT
CASSLRTGGFTEAFF